The rows below give T cell receptor beta chains drawn from one sample of a study of blood T cell repertoires in COVID-19. The table came from immunoSEQ multiplex PCR; TCRdb's copy has only in-frame clones and leaves some out. The sample lists 170,000 or so clones, roughly 90% seen once, with about 6.6% in the top ten. Sequencing input: PBMCs or T cells enriched from blood (not recorded which). The receptors originated from a woman aged 45-59 years who had recovered from COVID-19. The conserved cysteine and the conserved F or W are not part of the CDR3 here. The D gene is left open where the match is weak.

>.|TRBV13
ASSYGQLNQPQH
>TRBD2|TRBV7-3
ASSASGGSGEQF
>.|TRBV19
ASSRGTLNTEAF
>TRBD2|TRBV3-1/TRBV3-2
ASSLNSGGAGDTQY
>TRBD2|TRBV7-9
ASSWTSGFSTDTQY
>.|TRBV6-1
ASSEVWGGNQPQH
>TRBD1|TRBV6-5
ASSWDRVSEQY
>TRBD1|TRBV6-5
ASSRDRVVVEAF
>.|TRBV7-8
ASQDRNTGELF
>.|TRBV19
ASSIDRDYGYT
>.|TRBV25-1
ASSDARDTLFYT
>TRBD2|TRBV7-2
ASKVSSGVEQF
>.|TRBV19
ASSIGFSYGYT
>.|TRBV5-4
ASSLGGREEQY
>.|TRBV10-1
ASTRKGNEQY
>.|TRBV2
ASSELIGSSYEQY
>.|TRBV19
ASSVEAINQPQH
>TRBD1|TRBV2
ASSGQDLGYT
>.|TRBV11-3
ASSLPLSDFMNTEAF
>.|TRBV5-1
ASSSTDRSQDT
>TRBD2|TRBV7-9
ASSFGTSGLETQY
>.|TRBV19
ASSMTAGLNTEAF
>TRBD2|TRBV7-2
ASSLGGSGVVQETQY
>TRBD1|TRBV7-7
ASSLVTGGSGPGELF
>TRBD1|TRBV6-2/TRBV6-3
ASSLSTGQNQPQH
>.|TRBV3-1/TRBV3-2
ASSHLSRGSYNEQF
>.|TRBV7-6
ASSSEVQGETYT
>.|TRBV5-8
ASSLAWGESSNQPQH
>.|TRBV11-3
ASSGSGSSRGNTEAF
>TRBD1|TRBV7-9
ASSQNLHRGSSNEQF
>.|TRBV18
ASSSRDSGLATNEKLF
>.|TRBV7-9
ASSLGTAGGSYEQY
>.|TRBV7-2
ASSPQTSAQNTQY
>TRBD2|TRBV7-2
ASSLVGSGGLYEQY
>TRBD2|TRBV15
ATSRDLPSGGRNEQF
>.|TRBV18
ASSPLAENTGELF
>TRBD2|TRBV12-5
ASGWRESTDTQY
>.|TRBV25-1
ASREDRVSTDTQY
>TRBD1|TRBV6-5
ASSYTGGDYEQY
>TRBD2|TRBV10-3
AIRSTGTNYEQY
>TRBD1|TRBV19
ASSRESGRTGYGYT
>.|TRBV29-1
SVGDLNYGYT
>.|TRBV10-2
ATPKPSRTRAALANTGELF
>TRBD1|TRBV5-1
ASSQGQGWDEQF
>TRBD1|TRBV5-4
ASSSEQGKNYEQY
>.|TRBV7-2
ASRRGGAAETQY
>TRBD1|TRBV7-9
ASSRQGQANTEAF
>.|TRBV4-3
ASSQVPIGGNTEAF
>.|TRBV5-1
ASSLVLNEQF
>TRBD2|TRBV19
ASTLFGGADNEQF
>TRBD1|TRBV7-8
ASPPSRDRGEEQF
>.|TRBV5-4
ASSLGGHYEQY
>.|TRBV5-5
ASSWGLLYPYNEQF